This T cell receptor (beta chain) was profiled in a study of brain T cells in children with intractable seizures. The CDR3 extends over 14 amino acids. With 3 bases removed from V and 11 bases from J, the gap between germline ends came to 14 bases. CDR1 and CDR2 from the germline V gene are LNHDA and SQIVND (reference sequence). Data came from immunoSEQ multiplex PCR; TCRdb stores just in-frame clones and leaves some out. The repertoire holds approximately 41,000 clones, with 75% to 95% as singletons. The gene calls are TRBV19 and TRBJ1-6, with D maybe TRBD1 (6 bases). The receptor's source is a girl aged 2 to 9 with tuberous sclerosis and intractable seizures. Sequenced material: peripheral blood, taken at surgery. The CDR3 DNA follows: TGTGCCAGTAGTATTAACCCAGGGGCGGCACCCCTCCACTTT. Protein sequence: CASSINPGAAPLHF.